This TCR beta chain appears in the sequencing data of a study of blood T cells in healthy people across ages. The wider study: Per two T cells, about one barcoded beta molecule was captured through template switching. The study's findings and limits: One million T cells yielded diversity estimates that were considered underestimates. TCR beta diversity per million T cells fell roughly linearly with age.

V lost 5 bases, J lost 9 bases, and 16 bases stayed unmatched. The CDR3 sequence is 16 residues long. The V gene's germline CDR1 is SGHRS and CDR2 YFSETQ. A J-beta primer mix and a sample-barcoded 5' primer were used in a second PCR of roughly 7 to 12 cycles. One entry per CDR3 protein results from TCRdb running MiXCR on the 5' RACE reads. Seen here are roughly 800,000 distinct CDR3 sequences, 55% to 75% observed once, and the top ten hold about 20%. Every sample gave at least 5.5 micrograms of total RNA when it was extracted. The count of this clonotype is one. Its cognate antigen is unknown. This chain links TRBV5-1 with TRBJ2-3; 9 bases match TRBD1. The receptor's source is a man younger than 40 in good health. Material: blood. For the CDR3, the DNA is TGCGCCAGCAGTTCCTCCGGGACAGGGTTCAGCGACACGCAGTATTTT. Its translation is CASSSSGTGFSDTQYF.